The 4 T cell receptor beta chains below were found in one sample sequenced in a study of T cell responses to AZD1222 COVID-19 vaccine. Sequencing used immunoSEQ multiplex PCR; TCRdb keeps in-frame clones, though not all of them. The top ten hold 2% to 2.5% of the sample, which has 120,000 or so clones, more than 90% seen once. The sample was peripheral blood, taken 28 days after the second AZD1222 dose. The source of these receptors is an adult who received the AZD1222 COVID-19 vaccine.

This clone was recorded once. V is TRBV2 and J is TRBJ2-1; 8 bases line up with TRBD1. Germline values: CDR1 SNHLY, CDR2 FYNNEI. The CDR3 length is 12 residues. The ends lost 9 bases at V and 16 bases at J; junction bases unmatched: 14. The CDR3 loop is CASLLDRGPGFF. For the CDR3, the DNA is TGTGCCAGTCTACTTGACAGGGGCCCTGGATTCTTC. Supplemented by reference TRBV2 and TRBJ2-1, the full variable domain reads EPEVTQTPSHQVTQMGQEVILRCVPISNHLYFYWYRQILGQKVEFLVSFYNNEISEKSEIFDDQFSVERPDGSNFTLKIRSTKLEDSAMYFCASLLDRGPGFFGPGTRLTVL.

V usage is TRBV3-1 (or the pseudogene TRBV3-2) and J usage is TRBJ1-5; D call uncertain. This CDR3 is 13 amino acids long. Trimming left V 1 base short and J 3 bases short, with 4 bases between. The V gene's germline CDR1 is LGHDT and CDR2 YNNKEL (reference sequence). CDR3 in amino acids: CASSQADNQPQHF. The CDR3 nucleotides are TGTGCCAGCAGCCAAGCCGACAATCAGCCCCAGCATTTT.

This sequence joins TRBV25-1 and TRBJ1-2; 11 nucleotides align to TRBD1. Trimming removed 1 base from V and 6 bases from J; junction bases left unmatched: 7. The CDR3 runs 16 residues. The germline V gene encodes CDR1 MGHDK and CDR2 SYGVNS. CDR3 bases: TGTGCCAGCAGTGAATTTGTCGGGACAGGGGGTCATGGCTACACCTTC. Amino acids: CASSEFVGTGGHGYTF.

This chain links TRBV10-1 with TRBJ2-2; D gene unclear. With 0 bases removed from V and 5 bases from J, the gap between germline ends came to 4 bases. The CDR3 has 13 amino acids. Germline lookup yields CDR1 WNHNN and CDR2 SYGVQD (reference sequence). The CDR3 reads CASSESSTGELFF. CDR3 DNA: TGCGCCAGCAGTGAGTCATCTACCGGGGAGCTGTTTTTT.